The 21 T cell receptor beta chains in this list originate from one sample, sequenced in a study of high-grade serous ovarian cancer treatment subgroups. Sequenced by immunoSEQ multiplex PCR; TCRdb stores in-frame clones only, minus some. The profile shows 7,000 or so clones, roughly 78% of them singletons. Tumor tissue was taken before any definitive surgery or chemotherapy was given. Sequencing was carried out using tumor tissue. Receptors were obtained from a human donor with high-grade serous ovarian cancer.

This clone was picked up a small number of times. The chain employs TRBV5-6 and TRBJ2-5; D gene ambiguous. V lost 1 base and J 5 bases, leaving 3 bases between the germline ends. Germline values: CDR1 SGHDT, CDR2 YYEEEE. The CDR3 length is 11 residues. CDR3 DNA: TGTGCCAGCAGCTTGTTTGAGACCCAGTACTTC. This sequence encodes CASSLFETQYF.

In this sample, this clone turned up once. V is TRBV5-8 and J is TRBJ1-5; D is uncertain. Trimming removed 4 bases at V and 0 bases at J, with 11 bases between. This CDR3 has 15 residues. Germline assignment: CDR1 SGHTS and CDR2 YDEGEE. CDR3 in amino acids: CASSVDGYSNQPQHF. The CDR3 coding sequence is TGTGCCAGCAGCGTCGACGGATATAGCAATCAGCCCCAGCATTTT.

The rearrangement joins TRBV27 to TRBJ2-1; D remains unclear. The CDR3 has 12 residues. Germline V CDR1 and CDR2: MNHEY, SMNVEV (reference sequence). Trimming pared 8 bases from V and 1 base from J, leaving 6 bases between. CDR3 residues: CASYGSYNEQFF. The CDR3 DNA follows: TGTGCCAGCTATGGGTCCTACAATGAGCAGTTCTTC.

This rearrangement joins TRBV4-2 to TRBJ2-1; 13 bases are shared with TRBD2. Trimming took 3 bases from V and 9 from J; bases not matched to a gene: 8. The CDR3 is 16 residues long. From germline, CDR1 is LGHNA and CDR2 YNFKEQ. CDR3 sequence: CASSQLGLAGPPEQFF. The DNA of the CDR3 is TGTGCCAGCAGCCAGCTGGGACTAGCGGGGCCCCCTGAGCAGTTCTTC.

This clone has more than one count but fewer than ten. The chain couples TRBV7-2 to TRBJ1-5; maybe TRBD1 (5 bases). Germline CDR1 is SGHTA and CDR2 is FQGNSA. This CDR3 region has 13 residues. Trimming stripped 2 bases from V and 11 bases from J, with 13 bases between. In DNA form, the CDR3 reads TGTGCCAGCAGCTTAAACCCTCAAGGGGCCCAGCATTTT. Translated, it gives CASSLNPQGAQHF.

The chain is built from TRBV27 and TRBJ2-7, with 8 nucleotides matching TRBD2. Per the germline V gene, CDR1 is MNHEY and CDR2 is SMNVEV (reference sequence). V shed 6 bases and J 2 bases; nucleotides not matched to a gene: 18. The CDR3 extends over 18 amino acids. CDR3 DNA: TGTGCCAGCAGCTTACTGGGCGGGAGGACAACCACACCCTACGAGCAGTACTTC. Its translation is CASSLLGGRTTTPYEQYF.

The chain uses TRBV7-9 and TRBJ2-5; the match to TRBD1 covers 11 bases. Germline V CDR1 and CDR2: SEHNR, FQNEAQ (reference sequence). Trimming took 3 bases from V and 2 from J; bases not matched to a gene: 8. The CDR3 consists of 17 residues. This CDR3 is CASSFRTGTGGQETQYF. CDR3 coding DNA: TGTGCCAGCAGCTTTCGGACCGGGACAGGGGGACAAGAGACCCAGTACTTC.

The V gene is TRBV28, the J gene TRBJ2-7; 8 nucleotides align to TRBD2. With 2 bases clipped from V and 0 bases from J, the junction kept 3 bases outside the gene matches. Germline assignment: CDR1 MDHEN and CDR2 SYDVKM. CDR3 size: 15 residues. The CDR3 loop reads CASSLSGTSSYEQYF. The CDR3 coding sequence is TGTGCCAGCAGTTTAAGCGGGACTAGCTCCTACGAGCAGTACTTC.

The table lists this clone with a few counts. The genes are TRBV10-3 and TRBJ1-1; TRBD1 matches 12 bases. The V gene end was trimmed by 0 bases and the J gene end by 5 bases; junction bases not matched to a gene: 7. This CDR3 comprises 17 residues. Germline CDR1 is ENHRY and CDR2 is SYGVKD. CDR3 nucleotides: TGTGCCATCAGTGAGTCTAGGGACAGGGGGCGAGGGACTGAAGCTTTCTTT. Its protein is CAISESRDRGRGTEAFF.

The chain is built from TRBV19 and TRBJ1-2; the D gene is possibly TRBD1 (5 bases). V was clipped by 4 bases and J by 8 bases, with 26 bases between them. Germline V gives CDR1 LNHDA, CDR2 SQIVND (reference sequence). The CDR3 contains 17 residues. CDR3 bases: TGTGCCAGTAGTACCCGTGGGGCAGGCGGTTTACCCCAAGGCTACACCTTC. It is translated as CASSTRGAGGLPQGYTF.

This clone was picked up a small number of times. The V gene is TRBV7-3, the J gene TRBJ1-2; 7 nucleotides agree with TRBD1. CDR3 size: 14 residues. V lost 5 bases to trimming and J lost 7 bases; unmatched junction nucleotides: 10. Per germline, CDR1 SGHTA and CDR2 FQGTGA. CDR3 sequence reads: CASSPSPGGGGYTF. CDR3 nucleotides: TGTGCCAGCAGCCCCTCGCCAGGGGGGGGTGGCTACACCTTC.

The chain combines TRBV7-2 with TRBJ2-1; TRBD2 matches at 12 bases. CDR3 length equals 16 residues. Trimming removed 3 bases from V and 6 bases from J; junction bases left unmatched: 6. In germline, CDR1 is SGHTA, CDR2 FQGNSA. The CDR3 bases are TGTGCCAGCAGCTTTGACCTAGCGGGGGGGACCAATGAGCAGTTCTTC. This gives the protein CASSFDLAGGTNEQFF.

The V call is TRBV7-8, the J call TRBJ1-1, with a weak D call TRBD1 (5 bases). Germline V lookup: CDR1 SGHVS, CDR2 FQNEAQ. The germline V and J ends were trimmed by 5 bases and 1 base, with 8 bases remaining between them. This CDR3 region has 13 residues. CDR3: CASSRGWNTEAFF. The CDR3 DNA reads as TGTGCCAGCAGCCGGGGGTGGAACACTGAAGCTTTCTTT.

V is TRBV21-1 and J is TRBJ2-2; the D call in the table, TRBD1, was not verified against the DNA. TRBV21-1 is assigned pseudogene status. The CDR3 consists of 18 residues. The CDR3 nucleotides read TGTGCCAGCAGCAAAGCGGAAAACGGGACAGGGGGCACCGGGGAGCTGTTTTTT. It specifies CASSKAENGTGGTGELFF.

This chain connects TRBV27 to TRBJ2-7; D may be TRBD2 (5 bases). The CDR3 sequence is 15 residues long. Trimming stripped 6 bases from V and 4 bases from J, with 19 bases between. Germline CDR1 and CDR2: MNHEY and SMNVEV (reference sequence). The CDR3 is CASSRTAPRGYEQYF. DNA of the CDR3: TGTGCCAGCAGCCGAACAGCCCCCCGGGGATACGAGCAGTACTTC.

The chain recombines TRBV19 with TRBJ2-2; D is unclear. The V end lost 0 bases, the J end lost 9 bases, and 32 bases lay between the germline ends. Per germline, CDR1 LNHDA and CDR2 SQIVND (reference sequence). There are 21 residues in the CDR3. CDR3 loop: CASSIDRFSSPFLSEHRELFF. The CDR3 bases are TGTGCCAGTAGTATAGATCGGTTCTCGTCTCCTTTTTTATCCGAACACCGGGAGCTGTTTTTT. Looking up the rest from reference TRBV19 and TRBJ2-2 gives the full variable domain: DGGITQSPKYLFRKEGQNVTLSCEQNLNHDAMYWYRQDPGQGLRLIYYSQIVNDFQKGDIAEGYSVSREKKESFPLTVTSAQKNPTAFYLCASSIDRFSSPFLSEHRELFFGEGSRLTVL.

For the CDR3, the DNA is TGTGCCACCAGCAGAGAGCGGGGGGGGATGACCGGGGAGCTGTTTTTT. Translation gives CATSRERGGMTGELFF. V and J are TRBV15 and TRBJ2-2; the match to TRBD2 covers 9 bases. J lost 5 bases, V lost 0 bases, and 4 bases had no gene match. The V gene's germline CDR1 is LNHNV and CDR2 YYDKDF (reference sequence). The CDR3 has 16 amino acids.

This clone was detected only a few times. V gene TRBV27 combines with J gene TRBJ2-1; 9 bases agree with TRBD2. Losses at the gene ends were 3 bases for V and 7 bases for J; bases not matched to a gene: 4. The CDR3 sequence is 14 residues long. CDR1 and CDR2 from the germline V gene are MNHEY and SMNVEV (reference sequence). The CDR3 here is CASSFIAGDNEQFF. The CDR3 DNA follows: TGTGCCAGCAGTTTTATAGCGGGAGATAATGAGCAGTTCTTC.

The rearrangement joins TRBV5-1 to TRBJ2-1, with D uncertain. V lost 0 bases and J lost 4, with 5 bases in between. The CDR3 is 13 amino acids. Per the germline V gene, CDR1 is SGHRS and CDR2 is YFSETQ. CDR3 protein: CASSLDSYNEQFF. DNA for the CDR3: TGCGCCAGCAGCTTGGACTCGTACAATGAGCAGTTCTTC.

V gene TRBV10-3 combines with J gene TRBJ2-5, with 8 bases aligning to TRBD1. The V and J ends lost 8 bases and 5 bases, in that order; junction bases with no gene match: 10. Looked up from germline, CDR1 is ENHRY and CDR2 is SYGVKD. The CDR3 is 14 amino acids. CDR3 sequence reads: CAISAGQGKETQYF. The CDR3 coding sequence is TGTGCCATCTCAGCTGGACAGGGAAAGGAGACCCAGTACTTC.

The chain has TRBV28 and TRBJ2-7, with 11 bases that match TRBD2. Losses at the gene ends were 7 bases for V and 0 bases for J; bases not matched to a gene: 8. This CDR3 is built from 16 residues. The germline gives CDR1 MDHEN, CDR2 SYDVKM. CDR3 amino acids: CASTRLAGGLSYEQYF. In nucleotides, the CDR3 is TGTGCCAGCACGCGATTAGCGGGAGGGCTCTCCTACGAGCAGTACTTC.